This TCR beta chain is from a study of blood T cell repertoires in COVID-19. Study summary: Spain, Italy and the United States supplied samples that represented acute and convalescent COVID-19.

Libraries were prepared by immunoSEQ multiplex PCR; TCRdb keeps only in-frame clonotypes and omits some of them. The table shows 300,000 to 350,000 clones, with approximately 83% occurring only once. Trimming left V 3 bases short and J 7 bases short, with 10 bases between. Per the germline V gene, CDR1 is KGHSH and CDR2 is LQKENI. This CDR3 spans 14 amino acids. Self-reported history from a screening survey and questionnaire set each donor's cohort. The sequenced sample consisted of PBMCs or T cells enriched from blood (not recorded which). This receptor was identified in a man under 40 who had recovered from COVID-19. The chain is built from TRBV18 and TRBJ1-6, with no clear D. CDR3 DNA: TGTGCCAGCTCACCCGATTGGGCCAATTCACCCCTCCACTTT. Its translation: CASSPDWANSPLHF.